A selection of T cell receptor beta chains follows, all from one sample in a study of Graves' ophthalmopathy and Graves' hyperthyroidism. TCRdb reprocessed the multiplex PCR reads with MiXCR, giving one entry per CDR3 protein. The data show about 620,000 distinct CDR3 sequences, approximately 22% seen once. Source material: peripheral blood. The receptors come from a woman in her late teens or twenties with stable Graves' hyperthyroidism. Some clones in this sample may be carry-over from other donors' samples. The CDR3 runs from the conserved cysteine through the conserved F or W. Fields, in order: V gene, clone size, J gene, D gene, CDR3 DNA, CDR3 protein. D genes are given only for firm matches. Rows give clone size only sometimes, using once, few, many, or a class for an expanded clone.

TRBV28	.	TRBJ2-7	TRBD2	TGTGCCAGCGGGGGACTAGCTGAGTCCTACGAGCAGTACTTC	CASGGLAESYEQYF
TRBV25-1	many	TRBJ1-2	.	TGTGCCAGCAGTGAATATGATGAGGGGCACTATGGCTACACCTTC	CASSEYDEGHYGYTF
TRBV6-1	.	TRBJ1-1	.	TGTGCCAGCAGATCCATAAGGCAGAACACTGAAGCTTTCTTT	CASRSIRQNTEAFF
TRBV2	.	TRBJ2-1	.	TGTGCCAGCAAGGGTCATGAGCAGTTCTTC	CASKGHEQFF
TRBV7-6	many	TRBJ1-1	.	TGTGCCAGCGCCTTAGCGGGCGACACTGAAGCTTTCTTT	CASALAGDTEAFF
TRBV6-1	.	TRBJ1-1	.	TGTGCCAGCAGTGAAGGCCAGTCGGACACTGAAGCTTTCTTT	CASSEGQSDTEAFF
TRBV30	many	TRBJ1-3	.	TGTGCCTGGACCGGCGGTAACTCTGGAAACACCATATATTTT	CAWTGGNSGNTIYF
TRBV6-4	many	TRBJ2-7	.	TGTGCCAGCAGTGAAGTAGCGCAGTACTTC	CASSEVAQYF
TRBV27	many	TRBJ2-2	TRBD2	TGTGCCAGCAGCACCTCTAGCGGGAGCGCCGGGGAGCTGTTTTTT	CASSTSSGSAGELFF
TRBV2	many	TRBJ2-7	.	TGTGCCAGCAGGGGGACGGGGATCTACGAGCAGTACTTC	CASRGTGIYEQYF
TRBV19	many	TRBJ1-5	TRBD1	TGTGCCAGTAGTAAGGACAGGGGGCTACTTGATCAGCCCCAGCATTTT	CASSKDRGLLDQPQHF
TRBV29-1	many	TRBJ1-3	.	TGCAGCGTTGGGGACTCTGGAAACACCATATATTTT	CSVGDSGNTIYF
TRBV27	few	TRBJ2-7	.	TGTGCCAGCAGTCCACGGGGATACTACGAGCAGTACTTC	CASSPRGYYEQYF
TRBV5-1	many	TRBJ2-5	TRBD2	TGCGCCAGCAGCCCGATCGGGGTAGCGGGGTACCAAGAGACCCAGTACTTC	CASSPIGVAGYQETQYF
TRBV7-2	.	TRBJ2-7	TRBD1	TGTGCCAGCAGCCCTATGGGGACAGCGCACGAGCAGTACTTC	CASSPMGTAHEQYF
TRBV2	.	TRBJ1-2	.	TGTGCCAGCACCTGGACAAACTATGGCTACACCTTC	CASTWTNYGYTF
TRBV5-4	many	TRBJ1-1	.	TGTGCCAGCAGCTTTAAGAAATTGACAGACACTGAAGCTTTCTTT	CASSFKKLTDTEAFF
TRBV5-6	.	TRBJ1-5	.	TGTGCCAGCAGCTTGGACAAAATCAATCGGCAAAATCAGCCCCAGCATTTT	CASSLDKINRQNQPQHF
TRBV5-1	once	TRBJ1-1	TRBD1	TGCGCCAGCAGCTTTTGGGGTCCCCGGGACAGGGGGCTTACTGAAGCTTTCTTT	CASSFWGPRDRGLTEAFF
TRBV10-3	many	TRBJ1-1	.	TGTGCCATCAGATGGGACCAATTGAACACTGAAGCTTTCTTT	CAIRWDQLNTEAFF
TRBV11-2	.	TRBJ2-7	TRBD1	TGTGCCAGCAGCCGCGGACAGGACGTTCCCTACGAGCAGTACTTC	CASSRGQDVPYEQYF
TRBV19	few	TRBJ2-7	TRBD2	TGTGACAGTAGTAGGGGACTAGCGGCTTCGTTCGAGCAGTACTTC	CDSSRGLAASFEQYF
TRBV20-1	many	TRBJ1-5	.	TGCAGTGCTGACGCCCAGAACAATCAGCCCCAGCATTTT	CSADAQNNQPQHF